The entry below describes one T cell receptor beta chain. Its antigen is as yet unknown. The sample originates from a study of cytomegalovirus exposure and HLA in healthy donors. The ends were cut back, 0 bases at V and 4 bases at J, with 9 bases in the middle. The CDR3 is made up of 14 amino acids. Germline V gives CDR1 LNHNV, CDR2 YYDKDF (reference sequence). PCR employed 60 Vbeta and 13 Jbeta primers. Assay used: immunoSEQ multiplex PCR; TCRdb lists only in-frame clones, some missing. The table records 110,000 or so clones, around 15% of them present only once. Study-level results: Later on, a genetic analysis was performed. It linked a missense variant in DCLRE1C with V- and J-gene trimming of TCR beta.

The V and J genes are TRBV15 and TRBJ1-2; D is ambiguous. The receptor was isolated from a female donor in good health and CMV-seronegative. Sequenced sample: PBMCs. Here the CDR3 DNA reads TGTGCCACCAGCAGAGATCGCGTCTCCTATGGCTACACCTTC. It yields the protein CATSRDRVSYGYTF.